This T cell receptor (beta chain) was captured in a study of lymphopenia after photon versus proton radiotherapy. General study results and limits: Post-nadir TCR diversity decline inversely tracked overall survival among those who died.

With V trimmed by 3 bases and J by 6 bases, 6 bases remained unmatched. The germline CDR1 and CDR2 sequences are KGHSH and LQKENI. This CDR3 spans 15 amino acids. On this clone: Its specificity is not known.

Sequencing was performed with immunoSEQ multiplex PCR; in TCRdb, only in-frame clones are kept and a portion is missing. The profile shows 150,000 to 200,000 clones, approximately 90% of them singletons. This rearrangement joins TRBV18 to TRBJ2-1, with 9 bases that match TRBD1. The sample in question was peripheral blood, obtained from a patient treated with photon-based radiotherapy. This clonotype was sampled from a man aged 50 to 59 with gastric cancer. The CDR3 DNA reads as TGTGCCAGCTCACCCTCACAGGGGGCGATCAATGAGCAGTTCTTC. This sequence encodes CASSPSQGAINEQFF.